This TCR beta chain was documented in a study of blood T cell repertoires in COVID-19. The overall study: Samples representing acute and convalescent COVID-19 were sourced from the United States, Italy and Spain. T cells, B-cell-depleted T cells, or PBMCs provided the cDNA or gDNA that served as material.

Study processing details: Amplified reference gene primers provided the basis for estimating nucleated cell counts. Here immunoSEQ multiplex PCR was the method, and the copy in TCRdb shows in-frame clones only, minus some. D and trimming come from the DNA, and the V and J calls and clone size come from that table. Among around 270,000 clones, 84% were seen once, and the ten largest hold around 4%. The V gene end was trimmed by 0 bases and the J gene end by 10 bases; junction bases not matched to a gene: 12. The germline gives CDR1 SQVTM, CDR2 ANQGSEA. CDR3 length: 14 residues. This TCR derives from a man aged 55-75 years with acute or convalescent COVID-19. The rearrangement joins TRBV29-1 to TRBJ2-7; 7 bases are shared with TRBD1. The sample comprised peripheral blood. The CDR3, as DNA: TGCAGCGTTGAAGAAGGGGGCGGGTCCCGGTTTCAGTACTTC. This translates into CSVEEGGGSRFQYF.